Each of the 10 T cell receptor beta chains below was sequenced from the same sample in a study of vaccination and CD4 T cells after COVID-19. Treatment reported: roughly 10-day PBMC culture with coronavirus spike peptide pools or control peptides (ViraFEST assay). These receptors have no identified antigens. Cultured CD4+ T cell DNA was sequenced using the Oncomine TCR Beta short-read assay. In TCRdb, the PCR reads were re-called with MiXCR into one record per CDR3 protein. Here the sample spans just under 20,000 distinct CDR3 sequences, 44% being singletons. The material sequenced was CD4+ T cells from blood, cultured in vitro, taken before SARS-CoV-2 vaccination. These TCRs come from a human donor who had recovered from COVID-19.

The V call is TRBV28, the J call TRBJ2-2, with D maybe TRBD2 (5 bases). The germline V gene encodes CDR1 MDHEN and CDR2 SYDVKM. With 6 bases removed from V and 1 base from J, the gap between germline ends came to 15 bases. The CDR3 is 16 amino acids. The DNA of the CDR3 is TGTGCCAGCAGCCTAACTAGACTGCTGAACACCGGGGAGCTGTTTTTT. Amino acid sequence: CASSLTRLLNTGELFF.

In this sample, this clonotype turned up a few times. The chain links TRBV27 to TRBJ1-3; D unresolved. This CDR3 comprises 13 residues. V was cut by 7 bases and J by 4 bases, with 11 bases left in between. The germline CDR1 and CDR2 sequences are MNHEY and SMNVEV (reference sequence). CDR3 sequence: CASKQVAGNTIYF. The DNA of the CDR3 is TGTGCCAGCAAGCAGGTAGCAGGAAACACCATATATTTT.

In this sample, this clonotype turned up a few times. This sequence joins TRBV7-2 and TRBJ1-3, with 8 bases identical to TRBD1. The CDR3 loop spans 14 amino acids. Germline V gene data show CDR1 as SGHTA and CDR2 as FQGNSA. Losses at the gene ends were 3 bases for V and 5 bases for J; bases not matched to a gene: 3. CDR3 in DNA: TGTGCCAGCAGCTTCCAGGGGGCGCGAAACACCATATATTTT. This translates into CASSFQGARNTIYF.

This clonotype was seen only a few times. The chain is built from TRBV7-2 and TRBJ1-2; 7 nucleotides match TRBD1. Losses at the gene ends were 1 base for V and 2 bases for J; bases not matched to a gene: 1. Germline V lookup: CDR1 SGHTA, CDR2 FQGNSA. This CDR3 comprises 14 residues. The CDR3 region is CASSLDRGNYGYTF. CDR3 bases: TGTGCCAGCAGCTTAGACAGGGGAAACTATGGCTACACCTTC. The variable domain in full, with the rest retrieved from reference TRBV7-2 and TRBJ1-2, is GAGVSQSPSNKVTEKGKDVELRCDPISGHTALYWYRQSLGQGLEFLIYFQGNSAPDKSGLPSDRFSAERTGGSVSTLTIQRTQQEDSAVYLCASSLDRGNYGYTFGSGTRLTVV.

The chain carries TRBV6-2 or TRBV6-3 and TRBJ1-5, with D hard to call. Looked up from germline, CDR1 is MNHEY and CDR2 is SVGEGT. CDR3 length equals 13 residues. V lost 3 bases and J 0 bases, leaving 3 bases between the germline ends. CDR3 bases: TGTGCCAGCAGTTATTCTAGCAATCAGCCCCAGCATTTT. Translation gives CASSYSSNQPQHF.

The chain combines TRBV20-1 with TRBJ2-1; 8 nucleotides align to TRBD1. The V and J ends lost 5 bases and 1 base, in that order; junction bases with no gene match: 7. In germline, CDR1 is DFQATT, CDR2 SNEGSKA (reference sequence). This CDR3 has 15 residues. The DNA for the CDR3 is TGCAGTGCTGAACAGGGGGTTTTGTCCTACAATGAGCAGTTCTTC. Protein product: CSAEQGVLSYNEQFF.

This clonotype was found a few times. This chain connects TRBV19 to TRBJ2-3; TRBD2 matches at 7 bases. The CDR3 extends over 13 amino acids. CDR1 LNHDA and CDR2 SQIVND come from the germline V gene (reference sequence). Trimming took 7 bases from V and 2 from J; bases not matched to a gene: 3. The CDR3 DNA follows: TGTGCCAGTATGGGAGGGGTCACAGATACGCAGTATTTT. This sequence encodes CASMGGVTDTQYF.

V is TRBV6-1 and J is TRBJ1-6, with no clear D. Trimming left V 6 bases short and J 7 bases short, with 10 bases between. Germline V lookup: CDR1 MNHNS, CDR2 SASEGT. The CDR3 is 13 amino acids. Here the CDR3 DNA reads TGTGCCAGCAGGGGTATGAGGAATTCACCCCTCCACTTT. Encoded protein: CASRGMRNSPLHF.

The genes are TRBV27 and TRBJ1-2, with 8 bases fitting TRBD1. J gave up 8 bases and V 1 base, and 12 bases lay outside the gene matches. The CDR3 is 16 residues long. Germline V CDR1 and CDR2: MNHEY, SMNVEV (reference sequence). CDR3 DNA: TGTGCCAGCAGTTTATTGCCAGGGGGCGCGTCGGTCGGCTACACCTTC. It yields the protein CASSLLPGGASVGYTF.

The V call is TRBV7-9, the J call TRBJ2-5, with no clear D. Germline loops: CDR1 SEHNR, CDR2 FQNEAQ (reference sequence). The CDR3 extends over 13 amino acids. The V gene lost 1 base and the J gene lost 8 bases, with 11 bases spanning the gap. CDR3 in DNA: TGTGCCAGCAGCTTAGAAGGTACACCTACCCAGTACTTC. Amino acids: CASSLEGTPTQYF. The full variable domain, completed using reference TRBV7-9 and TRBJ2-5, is DTGVSQNPRHKITKRGQNVTFRCDPISEHNRLYWYRQTLGQGPEFLTYFQNEAQLEKSRLLSDRFSAERPKGSFSTLEIQRTEQGDSAMYLCASSLEGTPTQYFGPGTRLLVL.